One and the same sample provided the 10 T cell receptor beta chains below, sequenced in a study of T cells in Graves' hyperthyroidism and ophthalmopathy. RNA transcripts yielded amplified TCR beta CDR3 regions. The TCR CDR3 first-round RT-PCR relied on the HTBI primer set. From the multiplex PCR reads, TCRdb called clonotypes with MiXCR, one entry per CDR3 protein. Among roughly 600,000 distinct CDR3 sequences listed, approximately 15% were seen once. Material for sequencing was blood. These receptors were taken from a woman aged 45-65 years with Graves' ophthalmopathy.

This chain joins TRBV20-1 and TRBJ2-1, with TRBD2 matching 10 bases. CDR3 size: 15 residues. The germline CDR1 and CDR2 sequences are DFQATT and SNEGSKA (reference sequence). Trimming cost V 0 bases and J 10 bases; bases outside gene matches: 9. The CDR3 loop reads CSARELAGISGEQFF. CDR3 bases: TGCAGTGCTAGAGAACTAGCGGGGATCTCCGGGGAGCAGTTCTTC.

The CDR3 DNA reads TGTGCCAGCAGTAAGCGAAATGGGGCCGAAGCTTTCTTT. Its protein product is CASSKRNGAEAFF. J is TRBJ1-1 and V is TRBV28; D might be TRBD1 (5 bases). Germline loops: CDR1 MDHEN, CDR2 SYDVKM. This CDR3 contains 13 residues. The V end was cut by 5 bases, the J end by 8 bases, with 15 bases between.

Here the CDR3 DNA reads TGTGCCAGTATGGTTAGCGGGAGCTCCTACAATGAGCAGTTCTTC. This sequence encodes CASMVSGSSYNEQFF. The rearrangement links TRBV19 to TRBJ2-1; 9 nucleotides align to TRBD2. CDR1 and CDR2 (germline): LNHDA, SQIVND (reference sequence). V lost 7 bases and J lost 0; bases outside the gene matches: 4. CDR3 size: 15 residues.

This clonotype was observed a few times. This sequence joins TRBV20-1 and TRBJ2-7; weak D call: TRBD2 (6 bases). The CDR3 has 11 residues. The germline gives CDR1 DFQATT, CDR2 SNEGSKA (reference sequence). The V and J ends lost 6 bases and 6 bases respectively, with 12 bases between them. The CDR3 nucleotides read TGCAGTGCACGACTAGTGATCGAGCAGTACTTC. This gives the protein CSARLVIEQYF.

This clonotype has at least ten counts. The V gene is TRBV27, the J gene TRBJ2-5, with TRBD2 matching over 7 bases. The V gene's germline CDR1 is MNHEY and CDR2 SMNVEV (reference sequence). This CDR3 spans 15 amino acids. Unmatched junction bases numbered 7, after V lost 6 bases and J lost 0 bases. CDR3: CASRTLADHQETQYF. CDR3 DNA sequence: TGTGCCAGCAGAACCCTAGCGGACCACCAAGAGACCCAGTACTTC.

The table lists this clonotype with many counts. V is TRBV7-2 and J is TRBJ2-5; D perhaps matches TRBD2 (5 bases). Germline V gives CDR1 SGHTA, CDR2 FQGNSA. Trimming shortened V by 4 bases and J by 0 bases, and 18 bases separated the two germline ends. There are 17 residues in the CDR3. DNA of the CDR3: TGTGCCAGCAGCTCCCGCCCGGGATCGATTTACCAAGAGACCCAGTACTTC. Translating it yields CASSSRPGSIYQETQYF.

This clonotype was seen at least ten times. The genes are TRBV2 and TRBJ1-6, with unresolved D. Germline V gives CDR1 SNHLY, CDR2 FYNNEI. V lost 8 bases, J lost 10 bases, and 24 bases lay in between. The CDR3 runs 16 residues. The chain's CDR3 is CASSTVFDVTLSPLHF. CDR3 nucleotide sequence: TGTGCCAGCTCGACCGTATTCGATGTTACCCTATCACCCCTCCACTTT.

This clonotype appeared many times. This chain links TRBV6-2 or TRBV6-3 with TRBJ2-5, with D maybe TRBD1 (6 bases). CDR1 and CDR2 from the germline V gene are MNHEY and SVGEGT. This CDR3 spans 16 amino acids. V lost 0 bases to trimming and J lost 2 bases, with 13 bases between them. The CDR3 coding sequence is TGTGCCAGCAGTTACTCGGGGGCGGGCGCACAAGAGACCCAGTACTTC. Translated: CASSYSGAGAQETQYF.

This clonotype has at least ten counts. The CDR3 loop reads CASSFSTSGNTEAFF. CDR3 DNA: TGTGCCAGCAGTTTTAGTACTTCAGGGAACACTGAAGCTTTCTTT. The rearrangement links TRBV27 to TRBJ1-1, with no clear D. Germline V lookup: CDR1 MNHEY, CDR2 SMNVEV (reference sequence). This CDR3 spans 15 amino acids. Trimming cost V 3 bases and J 1 base, with 12 bases left between them.

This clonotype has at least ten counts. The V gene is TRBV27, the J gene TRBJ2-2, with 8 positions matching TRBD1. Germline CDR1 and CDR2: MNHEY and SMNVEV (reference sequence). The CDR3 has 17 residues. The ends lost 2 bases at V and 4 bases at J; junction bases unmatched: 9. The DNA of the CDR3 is TGTGCCAGCAGTTTAAATGTCAACAGGGGGATCACCGGGGAGCTGTTTTTT. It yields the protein CASSLNVNRGITGELFF.